This T cell receptor (beta chain) was found in a study of shared clonotypes between healthy human individuals. Study information: A couple of female and a few male donors aged 18 to 49 were enrolled. Donors had three CD4 naive, three CD4 memory, two CD8 naive and one CD8 memory plate apiece.

This CDR3 spans 15 amino acids. V was pared by 4 bases and J by 4 bases, with 11 bases of the junction left unmatched. The germline CDR1 and CDR2 sequences are SQVTM and ANQGSEA. Notes on the study in general: Generation probabilities of non-shared clonotypes were lower (relative to those shared by all four donors). Across subsets, estimated richness was generally greater for naive than for memory populations.

As for this clone: Its target is unknown.

The assay was immunoSEQ multiplex PCR, and TCRdb's table has in-frame clones only and misses some. The data hold 980,000 or so clones, with around 80% observed a single time. The chain links TRBV29-1 to TRBJ1-2, with 8 bases identical to TRBD1. The TCR comes from a man younger than 35 in good health. The sequencing input was memory CD4+ T cells sorted from blood. Subset described: CD45RA-negative fraction. Written as DNA, the CDR3 is TGCAGCGTTGGGGAAGGACAGGGAACGCGCTATGGCTACACCTTC. Its protein is CSVGEGQGTRYGYTF.